One sample yielded the 2 T cell receptor beta chains listed below, sequenced in a study of cytomegalovirus exposure and HLA in healthy donors. Use of 60 Vbeta and 13 Jbeta primers characterized the PCR. The data were produced by immunoSEQ multiplex PCR, yet TCRdb's version contains in-frame clones alone and is incomplete. The sample records 100,000 to 150,000 clones, more than 75% being singletons. Sequencing used PBMCs. All receptors come from a female donor in good health and CMV-seronegative.

This clone occurred a few times. This CDR3 is also generated by other DNA sequences in the sample. The chain uses TRBV27 and TRBJ1-1; TRBD1 agrees at 7 bases. The germline gives CDR1 MNHEY, CDR2 SMNVEV (reference sequence). CDR3 length: 14 amino acids. Trimming removed 2 bases from V and 1 base from J; junction bases left unmatched: 1. The CDR3 protein is CASSLRDRNTEAFF. The CDR3 DNA reads TGTGCCAGCAGTTTAAGGGACAGGAACACTGAAGCTTTCTTT.

The chain carries TRBV5-8 and TRBJ1-4, with TRBD1 matching 8 bases. With 3 bases clipped from V and 0 bases from J, the junction kept 7 bases outside the gene matches. This CDR3 contains 17 residues. Germline CDR1 SGHTS, CDR2 YDEGEE. This chain's CDR3 is CASSSIGQGATNEKLFF. Here the CDR3 DNA reads TGTGCCAGCAGCTCCATCGGACAGGGAGCAACTAATGAAAAACTGTTTTTT.